This T cell receptor beta chain appears in the sequencing data of a study of T cells after yellow fever vaccination. In TCRdb, the 5' RACE reads were re-called with MiXCR into one record per CDR3 protein. The table has some 350,000 distinct CDR3 sequences, 3% to 4.5% seen once. Sample: PBMCs, taken 5 days after the yellow fever booster vaccination. This clonotype was sampled from a man younger than 35 who received the YFV17D yellow fever vaccine.

The CDR3 is CASSTRDRGSNEQFF. The CDR3 DNA reads as TGTGCCAGCAGCACACGGGACAGGGGCTCCAATGAGCAGTTCTTC. This chain links TRBV7-9 with TRBJ2-1; 10 positions match TRBD1. Germline V CDR1 and CDR2: SEHNR, FQNEAQ (reference sequence). V shed 5 bases and J 6 bases; nucleotides not matched to a gene: 7. CDR3 length equals 15 residues. The full variable domain, in which reference TRBV7-9 and TRBJ2-1 provide the parts outside the CDR3, is DTGVSQNPRHKITKRGQNVTFRCDPISEHNRLYWYRQTLGQGPEFLTYFQNEAQLEKSRLLSDRFSAERPKGSFSTLEIQRTEQGDSAMYLCASSTRDRGSNEQFFGPGTRLTVL.